These 29 T cell receptor beta chains were sequenced from one sample in a study of identical twins. TCRdb recomputed calls from the 5' RACE reads with MiXCR, one row per CDR3 protein. Of fewer than 900,000 distinct CDR3 sequences in the sample, about 20% are singletons; the top ten hold around 4.5%. The same data also contributed to another study, on T cells expressing NK-cell markers.

Sequenced sample: PBMCs. The receptors come from a woman younger than 35 in good health.

This rearrangement joins TRBV2 to TRBJ1-5, with unresolved D. The CDR3 contains 14 residues. V lost 8 bases and J lost 8, with 19 bases in between. Germline CDR1 reads SNHLY; CDR2 reads FYNNEI. The CDR3 sequence is CASCAQRNSEPQHF. The CDR3 DNA reads as TGTGCCAGCTGTGCTCAGAGGAATTCGGAGCCCCAGCATTTT.

The chain uses TRBV7-9 and TRBJ2-3; the D gene is possibly TRBD2 (6 bases). V was trimmed by 2 bases and J by 2 bases, leaving 8 bases between them. CDR1 is SEHNR, CDR2 FQNEAQ, per germline (reference sequence). The CDR3 has 14 residues. The CDR3 region has the DNA TGTGCCAGCAGCTTAAAGCGGGCCACAGATACGCAGTATTTT. Amino acids: CASSLKRATDTQYF.

This clonotype was found a few times. The chain employs TRBV18 and TRBJ1-1; possible D gene TRBD1, 5 bases. Germline CDR1 and CDR2: KGHSH and LQKENI. The length of the CDR3 is 12 residues. Trimming removed 2 bases at V and 6 bases at J, with 7 bases between. In DNA form, the CDR3 reads TGTGCCAGCTCACCAGAAGGGGCTGAAGCTTTCTTT. Translation: CASSPEGAEAFF. The variable domain in full, completed from reference TRBV18 and TRBJ1-1, reads NAGVMQNPRHLVRRRGQEARLRCSPMKGHSHVYWYRQLPEEGLKFMVYLQKENIIDESGMPKERFSAEFPKEGPSILRIQQVVRGDSAAYFCASSPEGAEAFFGQGTRLTVV.

In this sample, this clonotype turned up many times. The CDR3 sequence: CASSYSGAGGSYNEQFF. CDR3 nucleotide sequence: TGTGCCAGCAGTTACTCGGGGGCGGGAGGGTCCTACAATGAGCAGTTCTTC. V usage is TRBV6-5 and J usage is TRBJ2-1, with 9 bases matching TRBD2. In germline, CDR1 is MNHEY, CDR2 SVGAGI. Trimming took 0 bases from V and 1 from J; bases not matched to a gene: 4. The CDR3 consists of 17 residues.

The chain carries TRBV5-1 and TRBJ2-3; D remains ambiguous. The CDR3 spans 13 residues. Germline CDR1 and CDR2: SGHRS and YFSETQ. V dropped 6 bases and J dropped 4 bases, with 12 bases sitting between them. CDR3 region: CASTSDRADTQYF. In DNA, the CDR3 is TGCGCCAGCACCAGCGATCGTGCAGATACGCAGTATTTT. Drawing the rest from reference TRBV5-1 and TRBJ2-3, the complete variable domain is KAGVTQTPRYLIKTRGQQVTLSCSPISGHRSVSWYQQTPGQGLQFLFEYFSETQRNKGNFPGRFSGRQFSNSRSEMNVSTLELGDSALYLCASTSDRADTQYFGPGTRLTVL.

This clonotype was seen only a few times. V gene TRBV27 combines with J gene TRBJ2-5; D remains ambiguous. V gave up 6 bases and J gave up 1 base, with 12 bases separating them. Germline-derived CDR1 and CDR2 are MNHEY and SMNVEV (reference sequence). This CDR3 is built from 14 residues. The CDR3 DNA is TGTGCCAGCAGCGGTGACATTTTCCAAGAGACCCAGTACTTC. Amino acid sequence: CASSGDIFQETQYF.

This clonotype was observed a handful of times. The chain recombines TRBV20-1 with TRBJ2-1; 7 nucleotides line up with TRBD2. The CDR3 has 16 amino acids. Germline V CDR1 and CDR2: DFQATT, SNEGSKA (reference sequence). V gave up 3 bases and J gave up 4 bases; unmatched junction bases: 12. CDR3 residues: CSARVTGRAGYNEQFF. CDR3 DNA: TGCAGTGCTAGGGTAACGGGGAGGGCGGGTTACAATGAGCAGTTCTTC.

The rearrangement joins TRBV19 to TRBJ2-1; 9 positions agree with TRBD2. Losses at the gene ends were 6 bases for V and 7 bases for J; bases not matched to a gene: 4. Germline-derived CDR1 and CDR2 are LNHDA and SQIVND (reference sequence). The CDR3 is made up of 13 amino acids. This chain's CDR3 is CASRAGGQNEQFF. The DNA for the CDR3 is TGTGCCAGTAGGGCGGGGGGGCAAAATGAGCAGTTCTTC.

This clonotype was seen just once. The chain employs TRBV20-1 and TRBJ2-3; 15 nucleotides agree with TRBD2. This CDR3 comprises 16 residues. With 3 bases clipped from V and 6 bases from J, the junction kept 7 bases outside the gene matches. Germline-derived CDR1 and CDR2 are DFQATT and SNEGSKA (reference sequence). The CDR3: CSASPGLAGGRDTQYF. The CDR3 region has the DNA TGCAGTGCTAGTCCGGGACTAGCGGGGGGCAGGGATACGCAGTATTTT.

This clonotype showed up just a few times. The J gene is TRBJ2-7, the V gene TRBV5-1, with TRBD2 identical over 11 bases. This CDR3 is built from 24 residues. V lost 0 bases and J lost 1; bases outside the gene matches: 27. The germline gives CDR1 SGHRS, CDR2 YFSETQ. In nucleotides, the CDR3 is TGCGCCAGCAGCTTGGCCCCCCGTGAAGATTGGGGGACTACACTAGCGGGGGTTTCCTACGAGCAGTACTTC. Translation: CASSLAPREDWGTTLAGVSYEQYF.

The chain couples TRBV5-1 to TRBJ2-3; 11 bases line up with TRBD2. Per germline, CDR1 SGHRS and CDR2 YFSETQ. Trimming removed 3 bases from V and 4 bases from J; junction bases left unmatched: 7. This CDR3 has 16 amino acids. For the CDR3, the DNA is TGCGCCAGCAGCTACCAAATAGCGGGAGGGGCAGATACGCAGTATTTT. The encoded protein is CASSYQIAGGADTQYF.

As regards this clonotype: The junction does not match germline at one end; this may be a read error. The gene calls are TRBV20-1 and TRBJ1-1; tentative D call: TRBD1 (5 bases). The germline CDR1 and CDR2 sequences are DFQATT and SNEGSKA (reference sequence). The CDR3 is 14 amino acids. The CDR3 DNA follows: TGCAGTGCCAAACTTCAATCAGGGAACGCTGAAGCTTTCTTT. This sequence encodes CSAKLQSGNAEAFF.

This clonotype was counted only a few times. The chain joins TRBV10-2 to TRBJ2-5; 9 bases match TRBD2. The CDR3 length is 15 residues. Germline lookup yields CDR1 WSHSY and CDR2 SAAADI. After removal of 7 bases from V and 2 bases from J, the junction contained 8 bases not matched to a gene. In DNA form, the CDR3 reads TGCGCCAGCACGGGGGCTAGCGGGATACAAGAGACCCAGTACTTC. It codes for CASTGASGIQETQYF.

The genes are TRBV12-3 or TRBV12-4 and TRBJ2-2; a weak D match, TRBD2 (5 bases). V was clipped by 6 bases and J by 8 bases, with 7 bases between them. This CDR3 spans 11 amino acids. The CDR3 DNA follows: TGTGCCAGCAGGGAGGCTGGGGAGCTGTTTTTT. It yields the protein CASREAGELFF.

This clonotype has only a few counts. The rearrangement joins TRBV3-1 to TRBJ2-3, with D possibly TRBD2 on 5 matching bases. The CDR3 spans 13 residues. Trimming stripped 1 base from V and 4 bases from J, with 6 bases between. Germline V gene lookup returns CDR1 LGHDT and CDR2 YNNKEL (reference sequence). Here the CDR3 DNA reads TGTGCCAGCAGCCAAGCGAGGGCAGATACGCAGTATTTT. It specifies CASSQARADTQYF.

Only a few counts were recorded for this clonotype. The chain is built from TRBV20-1 and TRBJ2-5; 16 bases are a match to TRBD2. CDR1 is DFQATT and CDR2 is SNEGSKA in the germline V gene (reference sequence). The CDR3 consists of 17 residues. V was clipped by 6 bases and J by 5 bases; unmatched bases: 12. CDR3 nucleotide sequence: TGCAGTGCCAGCCCCGGGACTAGCGGGAGGGCAAAGGAGACCCAGTACTTC. This codes for CSASPGTSGRAKETQYF.

The CDR3 bases are TGTGCCATCTCCCCGAATAGCGGGAGCCTCTCCCTTACGCAGTATTTT. Translating it yields CAISPNSGSLSLTQYF. The chain employs TRBV10-3 and TRBJ2-3; 9 nucleotides line up with TRBD2. V dropped 8 bases and J dropped 8; count of bases not matched to a gene: 17. CDR3 length: 16 amino acids. Looked up from germline, CDR1 is ENHRY and CDR2 is SYGVKD.

The sample holds a few counts of this clonotype. The rearrangement links TRBV29-1 to TRBJ1-2; D is possibly TRBD1 (6 bases). Trimming left V 6 bases short and J 8 bases short, with 19 bases between. This CDR3 is 13 amino acids long. From germline, CDR1 is SQVTM and CDR2 ANQGSEA. The CDR3 region is CSVLGALYGGYTF. As DNA, the CDR3 is TGCAGCGTCCTGGGGGCCCTCTATGGGGGCTACACCTTC.

The V call is TRBV10-3, the J call TRBJ2-1; weak D call: TRBD2 (6 bases). Germline V gene sequence: CDR1 ENHRY, CDR2 SYGVKD. V was clipped by 11 bases and J by 0 bases, with 17 bases between them. This CDR3 region has 15 residues. This chain's CDR3 is CAARSSVSSYNEQFF. The DNA for the CDR3 is TGTGCCGCCAGATCTAGCGTTAGCTCCTACAATGAGCAGTTCTTC.

V is TRBV5-1 and J is TRBJ2-5; 10 nucleotides align to TRBD2. The length of the CDR3 is 13 residues. V trimming: 8 bases; J trimming: 3 bases; junction bases outside the gene matches: 4. CDR1 is SGHRS, CDR2 YFSETQ, per germline. CDR3 amino acids: CASWTSGEETQYF. The CDR3, as DNA: TGCGCCAGTTGGACTAGCGGAGAAGAGACCCAGTACTTC.

This clonotype was counted between two and nine times. This chain connects TRBV20-1 to TRBJ2-7; D is undetermined. CDR1 is DFQATT and CDR2 is SNEGSKA in the germline V gene (reference sequence). This CDR3 region has 10 residues. V was cut by 6 bases and J by 4 bases, with 7 bases left in between. CDR3 in amino acids: CSALGYEQYF. The CDR3 nucleotides read TGCAGTGCCCTGGGATACGAGCAGTACTTC.

This clonotype occurred a few times. This chain connects TRBV5-5 to TRBJ2-1; 12 positions agree with TRBD2. Germline CDR1 SGHKS, CDR2 YYEKEE (reference sequence). V was pared by 3 bases and J by 8 bases, with 12 bases of the junction left unmatched. The CDR3 has 17 amino acids. CDR3 in amino acids: CASSWAALAGGRYEQFF. CDR3 coding DNA: TGTGCCAGCAGCTGGGCGGCCCTAGCGGGAGGGAGGTATGAGCAGTTCTTC.

This chain connects TRBV20-1 to TRBJ2-1, with D tentatively TRBD1 (5 bases). Germline-derived CDR1 and CDR2 are DFQATT and SNEGSKA (reference sequence). This CDR3 is built from 15 residues. V was cut by 5 bases and J by 5 bases, with 19 bases left in between. DNA of the CDR3: TGCAGTGCTCGTCCGCCGTGGGGCCTCGACAATGAGCAGTTCTTC. It translates to CSARPPWGLDNEQFF.

There are many counts of this clonotype. The chain recombines TRBV6-1 with TRBJ1-6; tentatively, D is TRBD1 (5 bases). The CDR3 totals 16 residues. Germline V gene sequence: CDR1 MNHNS, CDR2 SASEGT. V lost 0 bases and J 7 bases, leaving 13 bases between the germline ends. The CDR3 DNA reads TGTGCCAGCAGTGAAGCGCTGGGGGTTTTCAATTCACCCCTCCACTTT. Translation gives CASSEALGVFNSPLHF.

The rearrangement uses TRBV5-4 and TRBJ2-5, with D possibly TRBD2 on 6 matching bases. CDR3 length: 16 amino acids. Per germline, CDR1 SGHNT and CDR2 YYREEE (reference sequence). Trimming took off 0 bases at V and 4 bases at J, with 16 bases between the two ends. CDR3 bases: TGTGCCAGCAGCTTGGGGGCTTCCCGGGGGACAGAGACCCAGTACTTC. Translating gives CASSLGASRGTETQYF.

J is TRBJ2-2 and V is TRBV20-1; 7 nucleotides line up with TRBD2. Germline-derived CDR1 and CDR2 are DFQATT and SNEGSKA (reference sequence). This CDR3 contains 14 residues. The V gene end was trimmed by 0 bases and the J gene end by 5 bases; junction bases not matched to a gene: 3. The CDR3 bases are TGCAGTGCTAGAGATCCGGGAGGTACCGGGGAGCTGTTTTTT. As protein: CSARDPGGTGELFF.

The chain is built from TRBV2 and TRBJ2-1; no definite D call. This CDR3 contains 12 residues. Trimming shortened V by 3 bases and J by 6 bases, and 6 bases separated the two germline ends. CDR1 SNHLY and CDR2 FYNNEI come from the germline V gene. The CDR3 DNA reads TGTGCCAGCAGTGAGGGTGGCAATGAGCAGTTCTTC. Protein sequence: CASSEGGNEQFF.

There are many counts of this clonotype. The rearrangement links TRBV4-3 to TRBJ2-1; 10 bases are shared with TRBD2. Per the germline V gene, CDR1 is LGHNA and CDR2 is YSLEER. This CDR3 spans 17 amino acids. Unmatched junction bases numbered 9, after V lost 3 bases and J lost 4 bases. The CDR3 region is CASSQGGLAKVYNEQFF. CDR3 coding DNA: TGCGCCAGCAGCCAGGGGGGACTAGCGAAAGTTTACAATGAGCAGTTCTTC.

This clonotype was found a few times. The chain carries TRBV20-1 and TRBJ2-3, with 9 bases identical to TRBD2. Germline CDR1 and CDR2: DFQATT and SNEGSKA (reference sequence). CDR3 length: 16 residues. The V and J ends lost 4 bases and 3 bases, in that order; junction bases with no gene match: 11. CDR3 protein: CSAIGALAGETDTQYF. CDR3 nucleotide sequence: TGCAGTGCTATTGGGGCCTTAGCGGGGGAGACAGATACGCAGTATTTT.